This T cell receptor (beta chain) was identified during a study of OX40 agonist ivuxolimab in advanced cancers. Study-wide background: Mean age around 60 years, range roughly 23 to 79; about 85% male.

General study results and limits: At doses 0.1 to 3.0 mg/kg, CD4+ and CD8+ clones expanded.

Looked up from germline, CDR1 is WSHSY and CDR2 is SAAADI. Between the trimmed V and J ends, which lost 0 bases and 2 bases, there was a span of 17 bases. The CDR3 runs 18 residues. The data were produced by immunoSEQ multiplex PCR, yet TCRdb's version contains in-frame clones alone and is incomplete. The sample lists more than 65,000 clones, roughly nine tenths occurring once. A word on this clone: Its matching antigen is unknown.

The sequence came from an adult with an advanced solid tumor such as melanoma, head and neck, liver or kidney cancer. The chain combines TRBV10-2 with TRBJ2-1; D perhaps matches TRBD2 (5 bases). Sample: CD4+ or CD8+ T cells sorted from blood, taken in a trial of the OX40 agonist ivuxolimab. The CDR3: CASSESIATPPPYNEQFF. CDR3 bases: TGCGCCAGCAGTGAGTCGATAGCGACTCCACCACCCTACAATGAGCAGTTCTTC.